The 11 T cell receptor beta chains in this list originate from one sample, sequenced in a study of cytomegalovirus exposure and HLA in healthy donors. This PCR relied on a set of 60 Vbeta primers and 13 Jbeta primers. Produced via immunoSEQ multiplex PCR; TCRdb's table is partial and in-frame only. The sample comprises about 190,000 clones, around three quarters of which are singletons, and 1.6% rests with the top ten. Sequences were obtained from PBMCs. These receptors were collected from a young woman in good health and CMV-seronegative.

V is TRBV5-6 and J is TRBJ1-1; no firm D call. Deletions cut 3 bases from V and 4 bases from J, with 10 bases between. CDR1 SGHDT and CDR2 YYEEEE come from the germline V gene. This CDR3 is built from 13 residues. The CDR3 bases are TGTGCCAGCAGCTGGACCGGACTCACTGAAGCTTTCTTT. It is translated as CASSWTGLTEAFF.

This clone was found a few times. This likely traces to a read error, being one base from a far larger clone. Other nucleotide sequences from this sample produce the same CDR3. The chain carries TRBV4-1 and TRBJ2-1; 8 bases map to TRBD1. After removal of 0 bases from V and 3 bases from J, the junction contained 4 bases not matched to a gene. Germline-derived CDR1 and CDR2 are MGHRA and YSYEKL. This CDR3 is 16 amino acids long. CDR3 sequence: CASSQEDGQGYNEQFF. The CDR3, as DNA: TGCGCCAGCAGCCAAGAGGACGGACAGGGCTACAATGAGCAGTTCTTC.

The chain links TRBV19 to TRBJ1-1, with TRBD1 matching over 7 bases. CDR3 size: 15 residues. V lost 6 bases and J lost 2; bases outside the gene matches: 9. Germline V gene sequence: CDR1 LNHDA, CDR2 SQIVND (reference sequence). The CDR3 reads CASRLQGRSNTEAFF. CDR3 DNA: TGTGCCAGTAGGCTACAGGGGCGATCCAACACTGAAGCTTTCTTT.

V gene TRBV5-5 combines with J gene TRBJ1-2, with 8 bases fitting TRBD1. Per germline, CDR1 SGHKS and CDR2 YYEKEE (reference sequence). V lost 0 bases, J lost 1 base, and 5 bases stayed unmatched. This CDR3 has 16 amino acids. DNA of the CDR3: TGTGCCAGCAGCTTGGTCGGGACAGGTTTTAACTATGGCTACACCTTC. Translated: CASSLVGTGFNYGYTF.

The chain employs TRBV5-1 and TRBJ2-6; TRBD1 aligns across 7 bases. This CDR3 has 17 amino acids. Germline-derived CDR1 and CDR2 are SGHRS and YFSETQ. The junction had 9 bases not matched to a gene; V was cut back by 6 bases and J by 0 bases. The CDR3 bases are TGCGCCAGCAACCCGCGAGGGGGCGCCTCTGGGGCCAACGTCCTGACTTTC. Its translation: CASNPRGGASGANVLTF.

CDR3 DNA: TGTGCCAGCAGCTTATCTAGCGGATACAATGAGCAGTTCTTC. Protein sequence: CASSLSSGYNEQFF. V is TRBV13 and J is TRBJ2-1, with TRBD2 identical over 7 bases. Germline values: CDR1 PRHDT, CDR2 FYEKMQ (reference sequence). CDR3 length equals 14 residues. The V and J ends lost 2 bases and 4 bases, in that order; junction bases with no gene match: 2.

The chain employs TRBV4-1 and TRBJ2-7; a weak D match, TRBD1 (6 bases). The CDR3 extends over 14 amino acids. V was shortened by 4 bases and J by 0 bases, with 10 bases between the two germline ends. Germline CDR1 is MGHRA and CDR2 is YSYEKL. Written as DNA, the CDR3 is TGCGCCAGCAGCCTAAAACAGGGCTCCTACGAGCAGTACTTC. This sequence encodes CASSLKQGSYEQYF.

This chain joins TRBV6-5 and TRBJ2-7; TRBD2 matches at 7 bases. V lost 5 bases and J lost 1; bases outside the gene matches: 8. CDR1 is MNHEY and CDR2 is SVGAGI in the germline V gene. This CDR3 is built from 15 residues. The chain's CDR3 is CASSLRGVGSYEQYF. The CDR3, as DNA: TGTGCCAGCAGTCTCCGGGGGGTCGGGTCCTACGAGCAGTACTTC.

The chain couples TRBV10-3 to TRBJ2-7; 7 bases match TRBD1. The CDR3 spans 15 residues. V gave up 4 bases and J gave up 2 bases; unmatched junction bases: 8. Per germline, CDR1 ENHRY and CDR2 SYGVKD. CDR3 in DNA: TGTGCCATCAGTGGGGACAGTTCTGAAACCTACGAGCAGTACTTC. It is translated as CAISGDSSETYEQYF.

The chain carries TRBV10-3 and TRBJ2-1; the match to TRBD2 covers 10 bases. CDR3 size: 15 residues. The V gene's germline CDR1 is ENHRY and CDR2 SYGVKD. After removal of 2 bases from V and 5 bases from J, the junction contained 3 bases not matched to a gene. DNA of the CDR3: TGTGCCATCAGTGAGATTCTAGCGGGGGACAATGAGCAGTTCTTC. Translating it yields CAISEILAGDNEQFF.

The CDR3 protein is CASSPTSGLRSKNIQYF. The CDR3 DNA reads as TGTGCCAGCAGTCCTACCTCGGGACTGAGGTCCAAAAACATTCAGTACTTC. The J gene is TRBJ2-4, the V gene TRBV28; a possible D gene is TRBD2 (6 bases). This CDR3 has 17 amino acids. Trimming took 5 bases from V and 2 from J, leaving 19 bases between them. In germline, CDR1 is MDHEN, CDR2 SYDVKM.